This TCR beta chain was sequenced in a study of blood T cell repertoires in COVID-19. Across the whole study: Samples taken during acute and convalescent COVID-19 were collected in the United States, Italy and Spain. In each case, the material was cDNA or gDNA derived from T cells, B-cell-depleted T cells, or PBMCs.

This clone appeared once. Per the original methods: Amplification of reference gene primers provided the estimated nucleated cell counts. TCRdb's copy holds only in-frame clones and misses some; the assay was immunoSEQ multiplex PCR. V, J and clone size derive from that table, while D and trimming were established from the DNA sequence. Seen here are more than 150,000 clones, approximately 88% observed once, and the top ten hold about 3%. There are 16 residues in the CDR3. In germline, CDR1 is SGDLS, CDR2 YYNGEE. V was cut by 0 bases and J by 6 bases, with 17 bases left in between. The TCR comes from a man aged 60-69 years with acute or convalescent COVID-19. The chain links TRBV9 to TRBJ2-3, with D possibly matching TRBD2 (6 bases). Specimen: peripheral blood. The CDR3 reads CASSVALSREGDTQYF. CDR3 in DNA: TGTGCCAGCAGCGTAGCCCTATCGCGGGAAGGGGATACGCAGTATTTT.